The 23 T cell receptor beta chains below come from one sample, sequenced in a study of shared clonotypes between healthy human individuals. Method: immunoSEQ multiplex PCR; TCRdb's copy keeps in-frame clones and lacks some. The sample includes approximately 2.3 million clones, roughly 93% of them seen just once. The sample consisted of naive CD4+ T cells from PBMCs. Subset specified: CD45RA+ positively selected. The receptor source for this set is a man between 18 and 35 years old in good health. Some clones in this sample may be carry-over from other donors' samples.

The CDR3 coding sequence is TGTGCCAGCAGTCAGAACCAAGAGACCCAGTACTTC. Translated: CASSQNQETQYF. The chain has TRBV6-6 and TRBJ2-5; the D is unclear. Germline-derived CDR1 and CDR2 are MNHNY and SVGAGI (reference sequence). The V end was cut by 5 bases, the J end by 0 bases, with 4 bases between. The CDR3 extends over 12 amino acids.

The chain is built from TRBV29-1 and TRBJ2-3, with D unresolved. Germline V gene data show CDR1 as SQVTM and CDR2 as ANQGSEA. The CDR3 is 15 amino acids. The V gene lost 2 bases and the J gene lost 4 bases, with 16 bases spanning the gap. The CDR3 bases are TGCAGCGTTGAACGGCGTCCTCCCGGCTCAGATACGCAGTATTTT. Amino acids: CSVERRPPGSDTQYF.

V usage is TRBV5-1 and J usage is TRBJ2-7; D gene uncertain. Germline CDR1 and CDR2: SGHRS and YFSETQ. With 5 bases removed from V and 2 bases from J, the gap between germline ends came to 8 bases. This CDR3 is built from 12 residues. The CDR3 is CASRSPAYEQYF. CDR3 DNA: TGCGCCAGCAGGTCCCCCGCCTACGAGCAGTACTTC.

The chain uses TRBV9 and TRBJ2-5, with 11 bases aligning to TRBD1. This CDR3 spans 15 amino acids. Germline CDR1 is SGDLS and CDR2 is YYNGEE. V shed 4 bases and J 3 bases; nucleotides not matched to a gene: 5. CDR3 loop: CASSKGQGGKETQYF. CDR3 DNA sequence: TGTGCCAGCAGCAAGGGACAGGGGGGCAAAGAGACCCAGTACTTC.

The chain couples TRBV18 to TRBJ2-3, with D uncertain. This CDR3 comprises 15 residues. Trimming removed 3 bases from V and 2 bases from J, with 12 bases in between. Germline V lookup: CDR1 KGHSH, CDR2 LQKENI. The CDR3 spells CASSPGGLVTDTQYF. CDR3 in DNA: TGTGCCAGCTCACCGGGCGGCCTCGTCACAGATACGCAGTATTTT.

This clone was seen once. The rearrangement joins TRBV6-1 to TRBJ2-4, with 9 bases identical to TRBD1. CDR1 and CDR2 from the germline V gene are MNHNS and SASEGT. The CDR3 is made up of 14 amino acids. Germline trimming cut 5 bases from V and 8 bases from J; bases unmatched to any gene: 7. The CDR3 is CASSRQGEGDIQYF. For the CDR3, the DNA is TGTGCCAGCAGTCGACAGGGGGAAGGAGACATTCAGTACTTC.

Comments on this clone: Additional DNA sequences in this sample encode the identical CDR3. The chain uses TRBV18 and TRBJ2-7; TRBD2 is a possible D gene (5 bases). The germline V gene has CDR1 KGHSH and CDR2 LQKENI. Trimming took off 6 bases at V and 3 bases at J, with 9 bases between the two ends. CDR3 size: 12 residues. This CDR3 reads CASSPGSYEQYF. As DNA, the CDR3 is TGTGCCAGCTCCCCGGGGAGCTACGAGCAGTACTTC. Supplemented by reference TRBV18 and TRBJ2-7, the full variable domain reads NAGVMQNPRHLVRRRGQEARLRCSPMKGHSHVYWYRQLPEEGLKFMVYLQKENIIDESGMPKERFSAEFPKEGPSILRIQQVVRGDSAAYFCASSPGSYEQYFGPGTRLTVT.

CDR3 amino acids: CASSLLPYYFDRATDTQYF. DNA of the CDR3: TGTGCCAGCAGTTTATTACCTTATTACTTCGACAGGGCCACAGATACGCAGTATTTT. The rearrangement links TRBV27 to TRBJ2-3, with 7 bases aligning to TRBD1. Trimming at V came to 1 base and at J to 2 bases, leaving 15 bases not matched to a gene. The CDR3 loop spans 19 amino acids. Germline CDR1 MNHEY, CDR2 SMNVEV (reference sequence).

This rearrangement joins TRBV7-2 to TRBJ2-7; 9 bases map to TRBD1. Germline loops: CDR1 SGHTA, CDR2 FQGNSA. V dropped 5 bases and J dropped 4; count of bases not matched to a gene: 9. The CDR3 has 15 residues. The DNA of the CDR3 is TGTGCCAGCAGCGCCCGACAGGGGGAGACTTACGAGCAGTACTTC. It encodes CASSARQGETYEQYF.

In nucleotides, the CDR3 is TGCGCCAGCAGCGCGGGGGTTTTTGGCACCGGGGAGCTGTTTTTT. Encoded protein: CASSAGVFGTGELFF. The chain is built from TRBV5-1 and TRBJ2-2; TRBD2 agrees at 7 bases. Germline trimming cut 4 bases from V and 4 bases from J; bases unmatched to any gene: 7. In germline, CDR1 is SGHRS, CDR2 YFSETQ. CDR3 size: 15 residues.

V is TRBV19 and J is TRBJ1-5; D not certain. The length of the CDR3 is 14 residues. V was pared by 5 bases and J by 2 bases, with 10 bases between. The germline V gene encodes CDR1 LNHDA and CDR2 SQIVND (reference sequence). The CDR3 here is CASSPSAGNQPQHF. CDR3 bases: TGTGCCAGTAGTCCTTCAGCGGGCAATCAGCCCCAGCATTTT.

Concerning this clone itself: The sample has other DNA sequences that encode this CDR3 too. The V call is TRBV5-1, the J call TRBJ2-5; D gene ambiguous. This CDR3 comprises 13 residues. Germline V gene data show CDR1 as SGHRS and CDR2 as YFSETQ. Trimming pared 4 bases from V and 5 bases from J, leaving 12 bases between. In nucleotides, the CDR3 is TGCGCCAGCAGCCTGGACCTTGGGGAGACCCAGTACTTC. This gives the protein CASSLDLGETQYF.

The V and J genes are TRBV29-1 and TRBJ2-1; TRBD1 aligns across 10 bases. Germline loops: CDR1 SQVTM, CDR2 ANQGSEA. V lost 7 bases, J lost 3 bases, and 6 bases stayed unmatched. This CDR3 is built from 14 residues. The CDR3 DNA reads TGCAGCGCCGTCAGGGACAGGGGCTACAATGAGCAGTTCTTC. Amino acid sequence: CSAVRDRGYNEQFF.

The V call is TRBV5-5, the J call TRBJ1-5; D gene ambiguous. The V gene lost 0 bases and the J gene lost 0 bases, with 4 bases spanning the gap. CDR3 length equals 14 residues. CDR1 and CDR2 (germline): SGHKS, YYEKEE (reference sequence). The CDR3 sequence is CASSLDTSNQPQHF. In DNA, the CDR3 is TGTGCCAGCAGCTTGGATACTAGCAATCAGCCCCAGCATTTT. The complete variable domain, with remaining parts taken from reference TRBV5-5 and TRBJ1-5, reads DAGVTQSPTHLIKTRGQQVTLRCSPISGHKSVSWYQQVLGQGPQFIFQYYEKEERGRGNFPDRFSARQFPNYSSELNVNALLLGDSALYLCASSLDTSNQPQHFGDGTRLSIL.

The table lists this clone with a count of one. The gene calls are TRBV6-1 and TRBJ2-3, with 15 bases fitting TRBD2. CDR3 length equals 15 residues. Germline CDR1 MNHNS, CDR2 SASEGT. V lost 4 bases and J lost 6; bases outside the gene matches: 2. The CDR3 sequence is CASSVGTSGGDTQYF. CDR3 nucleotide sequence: TGTGCCAGCAGTGTAGGGACTAGCGGGGGGGATACGCAGTATTTT.

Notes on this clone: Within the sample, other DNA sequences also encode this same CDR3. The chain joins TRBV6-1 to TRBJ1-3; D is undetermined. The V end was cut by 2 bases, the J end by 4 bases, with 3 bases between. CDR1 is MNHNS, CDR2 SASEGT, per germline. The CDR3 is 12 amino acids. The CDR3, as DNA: TGTGCCAGCAGTGAATCAGGAAACACCATATATTTT. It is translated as CASSESGNTIYF.

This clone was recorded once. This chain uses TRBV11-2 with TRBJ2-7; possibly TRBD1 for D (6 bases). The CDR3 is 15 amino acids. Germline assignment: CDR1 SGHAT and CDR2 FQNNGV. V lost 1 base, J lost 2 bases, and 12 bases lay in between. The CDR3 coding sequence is TGTGCCAGCAGCTTAGGAGGACAGTCGCCCTACGAGCAGTACTTC. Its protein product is CASSLGGQSPYEQYF.

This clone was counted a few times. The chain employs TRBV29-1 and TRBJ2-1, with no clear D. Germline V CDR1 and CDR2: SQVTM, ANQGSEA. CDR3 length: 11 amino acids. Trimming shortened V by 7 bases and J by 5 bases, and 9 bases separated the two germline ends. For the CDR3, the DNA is TGCAGCGCGTCCCGGGACAATGAGCAGTTCTTC. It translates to CSASRDNEQFF.

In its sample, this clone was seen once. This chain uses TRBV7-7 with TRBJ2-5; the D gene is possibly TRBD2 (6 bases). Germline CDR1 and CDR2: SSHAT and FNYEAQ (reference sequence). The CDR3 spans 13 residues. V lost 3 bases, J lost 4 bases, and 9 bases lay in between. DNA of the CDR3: TGTGCCAGCAGCTTGGAACTAGCAGAGACCCAGTACTTC. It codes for CASSLELAETQYF. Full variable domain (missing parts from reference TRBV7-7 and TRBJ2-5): GAGVSQSPRYKVTKRGQDVTLRCDPISSHATLYWYQQALGQGPEFLTYFNYEAQPDKSGLPSDRFSAERPEGSISTLTIQRTEQRDSAMYRCASSLELAETQYFGPGTRLLVL.

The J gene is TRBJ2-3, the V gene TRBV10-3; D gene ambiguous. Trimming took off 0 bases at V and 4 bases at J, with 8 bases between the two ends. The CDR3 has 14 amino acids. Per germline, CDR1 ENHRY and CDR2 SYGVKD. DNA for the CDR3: TGTGCCATCAGTGAGTCATACCGGGCAGATACGCAGTATTTT. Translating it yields CAISESYRADTQYF.

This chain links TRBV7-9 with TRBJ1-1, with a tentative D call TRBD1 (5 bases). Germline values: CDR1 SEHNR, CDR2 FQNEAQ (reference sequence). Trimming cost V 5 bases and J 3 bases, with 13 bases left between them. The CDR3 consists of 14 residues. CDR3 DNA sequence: TGTGCCAGCAGCACAGATGGGGGTCACACTGAAGCTTTCTTT. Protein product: CASSTDGGHTEAFF.

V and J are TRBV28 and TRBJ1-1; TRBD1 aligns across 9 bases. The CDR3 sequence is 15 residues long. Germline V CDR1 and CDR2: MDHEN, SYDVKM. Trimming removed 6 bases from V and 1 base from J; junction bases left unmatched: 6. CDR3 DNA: TGTGCCAGCAGGCTGACAGGGGGGGGGAACACTGAAGCTTTCTTT. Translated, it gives CASRLTGGGNTEAFF. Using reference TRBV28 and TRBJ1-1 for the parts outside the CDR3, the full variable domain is DVKVTQSSRYLVKRTGEKVFLECVQDMDHENMFWYRQDPGLGLRLIYFSYDVKMKEKGDIPEGYSVSREKKERFSLILESASTNQTSMYLCASRLTGGGNTEAFFGQGTRLTVV.

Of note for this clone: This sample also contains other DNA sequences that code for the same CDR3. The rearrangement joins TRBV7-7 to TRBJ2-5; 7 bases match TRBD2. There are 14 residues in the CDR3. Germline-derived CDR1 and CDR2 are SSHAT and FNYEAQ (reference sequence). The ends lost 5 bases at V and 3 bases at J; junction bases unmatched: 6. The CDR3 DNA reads TGTGCCAGCAGCCTCTCGGGAGGAAAAGAGACCCAGTACTTC. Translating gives CASSLSGGKETQYF.